Shown below are 10 T cell receptor beta chains from a single sample sequenced in a study of blood T cell repertoires in COVID-19. Here immunoSEQ multiplex PCR was the method, and the copy in TCRdb shows in-frame clones only, minus some. In the table there are approximately 250,000 clones, approximately 88% of which are singletons. Sequenced sample: PBMCs or T cells enriched from blood (not recorded which). The receptors were gathered from a woman aged 40 to 50 with acute COVID-19.

The chain employs TRBV6-5 and TRBJ1-2, with D unclear. V lost 1 base and J 3 bases, leaving 15 bases between the germline ends. The CDR3 totals 16 residues. Germline loops: CDR1 MNHEY, CDR2 SVGAGI. The CDR3 DNA follows: TGTGCCAGCAGTTACTTCCCCGGTTATTTGGACTATGGCTACACCTTC. Its protein is CASSYFPGYLDYGYTF.

This chain joins TRBV30 and TRBJ2-7; possible D gene TRBD1, 5 bases. CDR1 is GTSNPN and CDR2 is SVGIG in the germline V gene (reference sequence). Between the trimmed V and J ends, which lost 5 bases and 0 bases, there was a span of 17 bases. The CDR3 consists of 15 residues. The CDR3 protein is CAWEGSDTSSYEQYF. The CDR3 DNA follows: TGTGCCTGGGAAGGGTCGGACACAAGCTCCTACGAGCAGTACTTC.

The rearrangement uses TRBV18 and TRBJ2-7, with D perhaps TRBD1 (6 bases). Germline-derived CDR1 and CDR2 are KGHSH and LQKENI. The length of the CDR3 is 15 residues. The V end lost 3 bases, the J end lost 2 bases, and 14 bases lay between the germline ends. CDR3 coding DNA: TGTGCCAGCTCACCTCCGACCAGGGGAACCTACGAGCAGTACTTC. This codes for CASSPPTRGTYEQYF. The variable domain in full, with the rest retrieved from reference TRBV18 and TRBJ2-7, is NAGVMQNPRHLVRRRGQEARLRCSPMKGHSHVYWYRQLPEEGLKFMVYLQKENIIDESGMPKERFSAEFPKEGPSILRIQQVVRGDSAAYFCASSPPTRGTYEQYFGPGTRLTVT.

The chain carries TRBV5-5 and TRBJ1-1, with 7 positions matching TRBD1. The CDR3 is 14 residues long. V trimming: 2 bases; J trimming: 4 bases; junction bases outside the gene matches: 5. Germline V gene data show CDR1 as SGHKS and CDR2 as YYEKEE (reference sequence). This chain's CDR3 is CASSFTPGGTEAFF. The DNA of the CDR3 is TGTGCCAGCAGCTTTACGCCAGGGGGCACTGAAGCTTTCTTT.

CDR3 sequence: CASSKALFAGSYNEQFF. In DNA form, the CDR3 reads TGTGCCAGTAGTAAGGCCCTTTTTGCCGGGAGCTACAATGAGCAGTTCTTC. The chain has TRBV19 and TRBJ2-1, with a weak D call TRBD2 (6 bases). Trimming shortened V by 4 bases and J by 3 bases, and 19 bases separated the two germline ends. CDR3 length: 17 amino acids. Germline CDR1 is LNHDA and CDR2 is SQIVND (reference sequence).

The V call is TRBV10-3, the J call TRBJ1-3, with 8 positions matching TRBD1. Germline-derived CDR1 and CDR2 are ENHRY and SYGVKD. CDR3 size: 16 residues. V shed 6 bases and J 2 bases; nucleotides not matched to a gene: 9. Here the CDR3 DNA reads TGTGCCATCAGGGCAGACGGACAGGGCCCTGGAAACACCATATATTTT. Its translation is CAIRADGQGPGNTIYF.

The genes are TRBV5-1 and TRBJ2-1, with 14 bases lining up with TRBD2. Trimming removed 2 bases from V and 8 bases from J; junction bases left unmatched: 6. The CDR3 has 16 residues. Germline assignment: CDR1 SGHRS and CDR2 YFSETQ. CDR3 residues: CASSFGLAGGGDEQFF. The CDR3 bases are TGCGCCAGCAGCTTCGGACTAGCGGGGGGTGGGGATGAGCAGTTCTTC. Full variable domain (remainder filled in from reference TRBV5-1 and TRBJ2-1): KAGVTQTPRYLIKTRGQQVTLSCSPISGHRSVSWYQQTPGQGLQFLFEYFSETQRNKGNFPGRFSGRQFSNSRSEMNVSTLELGDSALYLCASSFGLAGGGDEQFFGPGTRLTVL.

This chain connects TRBV7-8 to TRBJ1-5; D unresolved. CDR1 SGHVS and CDR2 FQNEAQ come from the germline V gene. CDR3 length equals 14 residues. Trimming removed 4 bases from V and 6 bases from J, with 13 bases in between. The CDR3 DNA reads as TGTGCCAGCAGCTCCCCACAGCAGAGTCAGCCCCAGCATTTT. Protein product: CASSSPQQSQPQHF.

This chain links TRBV6-5 with TRBJ1-6; no clear D gene. Germline V gene sequence: CDR1 MNHEY, CDR2 SVGAGI. V was cut by 6 bases and J by 7 bases, with 16 bases left in between. This CDR3 is 15 amino acids long. The CDR3 spells CASRRSRRVNSPLHF. The CDR3 DNA is TGTGCCAGCAGGCGAAGCAGGAGGGTAAATTCACCCCTCCACTTT.

CDR3 sequence reads: CASSGLNGAGEKLFF. The CDR3 nucleotides read TGTGCCAGCAGCGGGTTGAACGGGGCGGGGGAAAAACTGTTTTTT. This sequence joins TRBV9 and TRBJ1-4; the D gene is possibly TRBD1 (5 bases). CDR1 SGDLS and CDR2 YYNGEE come from the germline V gene. Between the trimmed V and J ends, which lost 3 bases and 8 bases, there was a span of 17 bases. This CDR3 comprises 15 residues.